The following is a T cell receptor (beta chain) sequence with its context. These data are taken from a study of CD8 T cells in Susac syndrome. RNA amounts of roughly 0.45 to 1 ug underwent reverse transcription with random hexamers. MiXCR, run by TCRdb on the immunoSEQ multiplex PCR reads, gives a single entry per CDR3 protein. The sample has approximately 190,000 distinct CDR3 sequences; roughly 92% are singletons. The CDR3 loop spans 13 amino acids. V gave up 10 bases and J gave up 7 bases; unmatched junction bases: 10. The clonotype comes from a human donor in good health. This chain joins TRBV12-3 or TRBV12-4 and TRBJ2-1, with 7 bases lining up with TRBD2. The sequenced sample was CD4+ T cells from PBMCs. The CDR3 DNA follows: TGTGCCATCCGACGGGGCGGGGGTAATGAGCAGTTCTTC. It is translated as CAIRRGGGNEQFF.